These 21 T cell receptor beta chains were sequenced from one sample in a study of blood T cells in healthy people across ages. For the second PCR, which ran for roughly 7 to 11 cycles, a sample-barcoded 5' primer and a J-beta primer mix were used. A single record per CDR3 protein comes from TCRdb applying MiXCR to the 5' RACE reads. There are 720,000 or so distinct CDR3 sequences in the sample; about 43% occur only once, and around 32% lies in the top ten. The sequenced material came from blood. All receptors derive from an elderly man in good health.

J is TRBJ2-1 and V is TRBV9; tentative D call: TRBD2 (5 bases). The V end was cut by 0 bases, the J end by 3 bases, with 19 bases between. Germline V gene data show CDR1 as SGDLS and CDR2 as YYNGEE. This CDR3 is 18 amino acids long. CDR3 coding DNA: TGTGCCAGCAGCGTAGCCCAGTACCGCAGGAGGCTCTACAATGAGCAGTTCTTC. Protein product: CASSVAQYRRRLYNEQFF. The full variable domain, its missing parts supplied by reference TRBV9 and TRBJ2-1, is DSGVTQTPKHLITATGQRVTLRCSPRSGDLSVYWYQQSLDQGLQFLIQYYNGEERAKGNILERFSAQQFPDLHSELNLSSLELGDSALYFCASSVAQYRRRLYNEQFFGPGTRLTVL.

The chain is built from TRBV2 and TRBJ2-1; TRBD2 aligns across 9 bases. The CDR3 contains 14 residues. CDR1 is SNHLY, CDR2 FYNNEI, per germline. The junction had 2 bases not matched to a gene; V was cut back by 6 bases and J by 2 bases. The CDR3 is CASRSGRTYNEQFF. For the CDR3, the DNA is TGTGCCAGCAGGAGCGGGAGGACCTACAATGAGCAGTTCTTC.

V and J are TRBV20-1 and TRBJ1-4; D gene ambiguous. The V and J ends lost 2 bases and 7 bases respectively, with 8 bases between them. This CDR3 comprises 12 residues. The germline V gene encodes CDR1 DFQATT and CDR2 SNEGSKA (reference sequence). Written as DNA, the CDR3 is TGCAGTGCTAGAAGCTCCGGTGAAAAACTGTTTTTT. Protein sequence: CSARSSGEKLFF.

The chain has TRBV6-2 or TRBV6-3 and TRBJ2-1; D gene ambiguous. This CDR3 is 11 amino acids long. Germline V gene data show CDR1 as MNHEY and CDR2 as SVGEGT. V lost 8 bases and J 5 bases, leaving 7 bases between the germline ends. The CDR3 here is CASGTNNEQFF. CDR3 in DNA: TGTGCCAGCGGCACGAACAATGAGCAGTTCTTC.

The chain combines TRBV29-1 with TRBJ1-1; the D is unclear. CDR1 is SQVTM, CDR2 ANQGSEA, per germline. The ends were cut back, 4 bases at V and 0 bases at J, with 12 bases in the middle. The CDR3 runs 14 residues. The CDR3 coding sequence is TGCAGCGTTGCGGGATCGTCGGTGAACACTGAAGCTTTCTTT. Amino acid sequence: CSVAGSSVNTEAFF.

The rearrangement joins TRBV28 to TRBJ1-1; a weak D match, TRBD1 (5 bases). CDR3 size: 12 residues. CDR1 MDHEN and CDR2 SYDVKM come from the germline V gene. The V and J ends lost 3 bases and 10 bases respectively, with 12 bases between them. The CDR3 DNA is TGTGCCAGCAGTTTGTCAGGGAAGGGAGCTTTCTTT. Its protein product is CASSLSGKGAFF.

Comment on this clonotype: This clone may be a read error of a much larger clone one base away. V is TRBV6-2 or TRBV6-3 and J is TRBJ2-5; no clear D. Near its end, the DNA agrees better with TRBJ2-7, so the J call may be wrong. The CDR3 runs to 14 residues. The germline V gene encodes CDR1 MNHEY and CDR2 SVGEGT. The CDR3 DNA sequence: TGTGCCAGCAGTGAGTCCTCGGGTGCTAACGAGCAGTACTTC. Its translation is CASSESSGANEQYF.

V gene TRBV30 combines with J gene TRBJ2-1; TRBD2 might be the D (6 bases). The CDR3 is made up of 12 amino acids. Germline CDR1 and CDR2: GTSNPN and SVGIG (reference sequence). Trimming pared 5 bases from V and 5 bases from J, leaving 10 bases between. This chain's CDR3 is CAWAGLNNEQFF. The CDR3 DNA is TGTGCCTGGGCGGGGTTAAACAATGAGCAGTTCTTC.

This clonotype was picked up a small number of times. The chain carries TRBV12-3 or TRBV12-4 and TRBJ2-5, with a possible D match to TRBD1 (6 bases). CDR3 size: 15 residues. Trimming stripped 2 bases from V and 5 bases from J, with 15 bases between. The CDR3 DNA reads as TGTGCCAGCAGTTTAAGTTCCGCCAGGGGTGAGACCCAGTACTTC. Encoded protein: CASSLSSARGETQYF.

For this clonotype: At one of its ends the junction is not consistent with the germline gene, which may arise from a read error. V and J are TRBV6-1 and TRBJ2-7, with 10 positions matching TRBD1. The CDR3 consists of 15 residues. Germline CDR1 MNHNS, CDR2 SASEGT. In DNA form, the CDR3 reads TGTGACAGCAGGGCCGGACAGGGGGGTTCCTACGAGCAGTACTTC. It is translated as CDSRAGQGGSYEQYF.

The V and J genes are TRBV29-1 and TRBJ2-7; TRBD2 agrees at 13 bases. V trimming: 7 bases; J trimming: 7 bases; junction bases outside the gene matches: 4. Germline V gene data show CDR1 as SQVTM and CDR2 as ANQGSEA. This CDR3 spans 12 amino acids. Here the CDR3 reads CSAGLAGNEQYF. The CDR3 DNA follows: TGCAGCGCGGGACTAGCGGGAAATGAGCAGTACTTC.

V and J are TRBV29-1 and TRBJ2-7; D may correspond to TRBD1 or TRBD2 (5 bases each). V was clipped by 5 bases and J by 0 bases, with 14 bases between them. Germline V gene sequence: CDR1 SQVTM, CDR2 ANQGSEA. The CDR3 extends over 14 amino acids. The CDR3 DNA reads as TGCAGCGTTCCCGGGGCTGCGAACTCCTACGAGCAGTACTTC. Protein sequence: CSVPGAANSYEQYF.

The rearrangement links TRBV7-2 to TRBJ2-3, with D possibly called TRBD1 or TRBD2 (5 bases each). Trimming shortened V by 3 bases and J by 3 bases, and 13 bases separated the two germline ends. CDR1 and CDR2 from the germline V gene are SGHTA and FQGNSA. This CDR3 is 15 amino acids long. The CDR3 coding sequence is TGTGCCAGCAGCTTGGCGGTGTGGGGGACAGATACGCAGTATTTT. This translates into CASSLAVWGTDTQYF. Based on the CDR3 plus reference TRBV7-2 and TRBJ2-3, the full variable domain is GAGVSQSPSNKVTEKGKDVELRCDPISGHTALYWYRQSLGQGLEFLIYFQGNSAPDKSGLPSDRFSAERTGGSVSTLTIQRTQQEDSAVYLCASSLAVWGTDTQYFGPGTRLTVL.

To note about this clonotype: One base away lies a much larger clone, so this may be a sequencing read error. V gene TRBV20-1 combines with J gene TRBJ1-6; 9 bases are shared with TRBD1. Germline-derived CDR1 and CDR2 are DFQATT and SNEGSKA (reference sequence). This CDR3 spans 14 amino acids. With 4 bases clipped from V and 11 bases from J, the junction kept 9 bases outside the gene matches. CDR3 coding DNA: TGCAGTGCTACCAAGGGACAGGGAAATCCACCCCTCCACTTT. This encodes CSATKGQGNPPLHF.

V gene TRBV18 combines with J gene TRBJ2-3; 7 nucleotides match TRBD1. The trim removed 6 bases at V and 4 bases at J, leaving 7 bases unmatched. Germline CDR1 is KGHSH and CDR2 is LQKENI. The CDR3 has 14 amino acids. The chain's CDR3 is CASSGTAPPDTQYF. The CDR3 DNA follows: TGTGCCAGCTCCGGGACAGCACCTCCAGATACGCAGTATTTT. Full variable domain (remainder filled in from reference TRBV18 and TRBJ2-3): NAGVMQNPRHLVRRRGQEARLRCSPMKGHSHVYWYRQLPEEGLKFMVYLQKENIIDESGMPKERFSAEFPKEGPSILRIQQVVRGDSAAYFCASSGTAPPDTQYFGPGTRLTVL.

On this clonotype: Since a much larger clone is just one base distant, this may be a read error. V and J are TRBV3-1 and TRBJ2-3; 11 positions agree with TRBD1. The CDR3 totals 15 residues. CDR1 and CDR2 from the germline V gene are LGHDT and YNNKEL (reference sequence). J gave up 5 bases and V 2 bases, and 3 bases lay outside the gene matches. Here the CDR3 reads CASSQRTGGKDTQYF. The CDR3 nucleotides are TGTGCCAGCAGCCAACGGACAGGGGGCAAAGATACGCAGTATTTT.

In the case of this clonotype: The junction shows a germline mismatch at one end, possibly a read error. The chain has TRBV29-1 and TRBJ2-7, with 8 nucleotides matching TRBD2. CDR1 is SQVTM, CDR2 ANQGSEA, per germline. CDR3 length equals 17 residues. The CDR3 DNA reads TGCAGCGTTCTTAGGGGCACTAGCGGAGGAAGCTCCTACGAGCAGAACTTC. Its protein product is CSVLRGTSGGSSYEQNF.

This clonotype came up a few times. This sequence joins TRBV27 and TRBJ2-3; D call uncertain. CDR3 length: 13 residues. Looked up from germline, CDR1 is MNHEY and CDR2 is SMNVEV (reference sequence). V was trimmed by 2 bases and J by 8 bases, leaving 11 bases between them. CDR3 protein: CASSLEVRLTQYF. The CDR3 nucleotides read TGTGCCAGCAGTTTAGAGGTTCGCCTTACGCAGTATTTT.

The J gene is TRBJ2-7, the V gene TRBV20-1, with 7 bases matching TRBD2. V was pared by 3 bases and J by 2 bases, with 1 base of the junction left unmatched. Germline-derived CDR1 and CDR2 are DFQATT and SNEGSKA (reference sequence). The CDR3 loop spans 12 amino acids. The DNA of the CDR3 is TGCAGTGCTAGTCTAGCGGCCTACGAGCAGTACTTC. Its protein is CSASLAAYEQYF.

V usage is TRBV12-3 or TRBV12-4 and J usage is TRBJ2-1; D may be TRBD1 or TRBD2 (5 bases each). The ends were cut back, 2 bases at V and 4 bases at J, with 12 bases in the middle. This CDR3 is built from 15 residues. As DNA, the CDR3 is TGTGCCAGCAGTTTAAGGGGAGACCTATACAATGAGCAGTTCTTC. This translates into CASSLRGDLYNEQFF.

The V gene is TRBV28, the J gene TRBJ2-7, with D perhaps TRBD1 (5 bases). Trimming removed 8 bases at V and 0 bases at J, with 20 bases between. The germline CDR1 and CDR2 sequences are MDHEN and SYDVKM. The CDR3 loop spans 16 amino acids. The CDR3 sequence: CASLGLSSRSSYEQYF. In nucleotides, the CDR3 is TGTGCCAGCCTGGGGCTATCCTCCAGGAGCTCCTACGAGCAGTACTTC. The variable domain in full, with the rest retrieved from reference TRBV28 and TRBJ2-7, is DVKVTQSSRYLVKRTGEKVFLECVQDMDHENMFWYRQDPGLGLRLIYFSYDVKMKEKGDIPEGYSVSREKKERFSLILESASTNQTSMYLCASLGLSSRSSYEQYFGPGTRLTVT.